There are many counts of the clone carrying this TCR beta chain. Antigen unknown. The junction differs from germline at one of its ends, possibly a read error. CDR3 length: 15 amino acids. The germline V gene has CDR1 SGHRS and CDR2 YFSETQ. Amplified TCR beta CDR3 regions came from RNA transcripts. A set of HTBI primers served as the primers for a first-round RT-PCR of the TCR CDR3. TCRdb redid the calling of the multiplex PCR reads with MiXCR, one entry per CDR3 protein. The data hold roughly 710,000 distinct CDR3 sequences, with just over 35% observed a single time. The patients, who ranged from 18 to 65 in age, presented with newly diagnosed hyperthyroidism lasting under 2 months. These data originate in a study of T cells in Graves' hyperthyroidism and ophthalmopathy. Study results and limitations: Blood shared most expanded thyroid clonotypes above 0.001.

This receptor was obtained from a middle-aged woman with Graves' hyperthyroidism. V gene TRBV5-1 combines with J gene TRBJ2-2; 9 bases agree with TRBD1. The source material was blood. Here the CDR3 reads CASSSGQGNTGELFF. Written as DNA, the CDR3 is TGTGCCAGCAGCTCGGGACAGGGGAACACCGGGGAGCTGTTTTTT.